The sequence of this T cell receptor beta chain was determined in a study of OX40 agonist ivuxolimab in advanced cancers. Looking at the study overall: Ivuxolimab was a fully human IgG2 agonistic monoclonal antibody targeting the costimulatory receptor OX40 (CD134). Of the roughly 50 dose-escalation patients, hepatocellular carcinoma was present in around 20, melanoma in approximately 15, renal cell carcinoma in 9 and head and neck cancer in 9. The paper reports the monotherapy dose-escalation portion (N ≈ 52 patients) of the phase I ivuxolimab trial. Prior anti-PD-1, anti-PD-L1 or anti-CTLA-4 therapy was permitted, and roughly two fifths of dose-escalation patients had received checkpoint inhibitors. Partial responses occurred in three dose-escalation patients, of whom one had hepatocellular carcinoma and two had cutaneous melanoma. Peripheral TCRbeta sequencing aimed to test whether ivuxolimab altered TCR sequence diversity and caused clonal T-cell expansion. The dose-escalation cohort was about 83% male with a mean age of roughly 62 years, ranging from roughly 23 to 85. Intravenous ivuxolimab was administered to patients every 2 weeks at six dose levels: 0.01, 0.1, 0.3, 1.5, 3 and 10 mg/kg. Study-wide findings and limitations: In partial responders in the 0.1-3.0 mg/kg groups, normalized peripheral clonal expansion was found to be among the lowest, especially among CD8+ T cells. The antigen specificity of the peripheral T cells that underwent clonal expansion was not determined. Low levels of normalized T-cell clonal expansion were also seen in some nonresponding patients. On average, CD8+ T cells showed more expanded clones than CD4+ T cells after ivuxolimab. Clonal expansion of both CD4+ and CD8+ blood T cells was observed from baseline to week 6 at doses 0.1 to 3.0 mg/kg.

Trimming leaves V shorter by 5 bases and J shorter by 4 bases, with the junction holding 6 bases beyond the gene matches. There are 16 amino acids in the CDR3, from cysteine to phenylalanine inclusive. CDR3 DNA is the only sequence kept; it has 48 bases, read in frame from the first base. CDR1 is given as SGHTA and CDR2 as FQGNSA, both from the germline V gene. The trial excluded patients who had a history of autoimmune disease or were on systemic immunosuppression. Peripheral blood for TCR sequencing was collected from all dose cohorts at baseline, on cycle 4 day 1, and on cycle 7 day 1. The samples were drawn from a first-in-human, open-label, multicenter phase I dose-escalation trial of ivuxolimab. Adults with locally advanced or metastatic melanoma, renal cell carcinoma, hepatocellular carcinoma or head and neck squamous cell carcinoma were enrolled in the trial. Before TCR sequencing, CD4+ and CD8+ T cells were separately sorted from peripheral blood.

For sequencing of the TCRbeta CDR3 region, genomic DNA was extracted from the sorted cells. The immunoSEQ Assay was used for sequencing of TCRbeta CDR3 regions. The source is immuneACCESS, and TCRdb retained only in-frame sequences with V and J called. Part of the clones is not carried over; for the studies checked, unresolved V genes explain less than half of this, and the remainder is unexplained. The sample contains approximately 59,000 clones, around 85% of them found a single time. The top ten constitute about 4% of the sample. Remarks on this clone: Its antigen is not yet known. Qualities for individual bases were not recorded, and no much larger clone is one base off.

The sequence links TRBV7-2 to TRBJ2-3; TRBD2 aligns with 13 central bases. The receptor comes from an adult with an advanced solid tumor such as melanoma, head and neck, liver or kidney cancer. The sequencing used CD4+ or CD8+ T cells sorted from blood, collected in a trial of the OX40 agonist ivuxolimab. The CDR3: CASSLRTSGSADTQYF. The sequence in DNA is TGTGCCAGCAGCCTCCGGACTAGCGGGAGCGCAGATACGCAGTATTTT.